This T cell receptor beta chain was profiled in a study of cytomegalovirus exposure and HLA in healthy donors. V was clipped by 4 bases and J by 9 bases; unmatched bases: 8. CDR3 size: 15 residues. Germline CDR1 and CDR2: PRHDT and FYEKMQ (reference sequence). Turning to this clone: Its antigen is currently unknown.

Study-level findings and limits: It emerged from a later analysis that several of the most significant clusters appeared to be linked to common viral pathogens.

PCR employed 60 Vbeta and 13 Jbeta primers. Sequencing used immunoSEQ multiplex PCR; TCRdb keeps in-frame clones, though not all of them. The table includes about 160,000 clones, approximately 85% detected once. The sample taken for sequencing was PBMCs. This sequence originates from a man between 18 and 29 years old in good health and CMV-seropositive. The chain recombines TRBV13 with TRBJ1-6, with TRBD1 matching over 8 bases. The CDR3 is CASSSDRGLGSPLHF. CDR3 DNA: TGTGCCAGCAGCTCAGACAGGGGTCTCGGTTCACCCCTCCACTTT.